Listed below are T cell receptor beta chains from one sample, sequenced in a study of blood T cell repertoires in COVID-19. Profiled with immunoSEQ multiplex PCR; TCRdb holds only in-frame clones, not every one. The top ten clones hold 6% to 6.5% of a sample with under 250,000 clones, 88% of them seen once. Sequencing was done on a sample of peripheral blood. The origin of the receptors is a woman in her twenties or thirties with COVID-19, enrolled during active disease. Each CDR3 is given with its conserved first and last residue. D genes are given only for firm matches. Where a row states a size, it is once, few, many or the class of an expanded clone; other rows omit it.

V: TRBV6-2/TRBV6-3
size: -
D: -
J: TRBJ1-1
DNA: TGTGCCAGCAGTTACCGAACCGGGGGAACTGAAGCTTTCTTT
CDR3: CASSYRTGGTEAFF

V: TRBV5-4
size: -
D: -
J: TRBJ1-1
DNA: TGTGCCAGCAGCCCGATGGGAGGGAACACTGAAGCTTTCTTT
CDR3: CASSPMGGNTEAFF

V: TRBV6-1
size: -
D: -
J: TRBJ2-5
DNA: TGTGCCAGCAGTGAAATTAGAGAGACCCAGTACTTC
CDR3: CASSEIRETQYF

V: TRBV7-9
size: -
D: TRBD2
J: TRBJ2-3
DNA: TGTGCCAGCAGCTTAGGGCTAGCGGGGACATATGTCACAGATACGCAGTATTTT
CDR3: CASSLGLAGTYVTDTQYF

V: TRBV10-3
size: -
D: TRBD1
J: TRBJ1-2
DNA: TGTGCCATCAGTGATCCGACAGGGTGGTATGGCTACACCTTC
CDR3: CAISDPTGWYGYTF

V: TRBV6-5
size: -
D: -
J: TRBJ1-2
DNA: TGTGCCAGCAGTTTCCAAGGGGTACTCTATGGCTACACCTTC
CDR3: CASSFQGVLYGYTF

V: TRBV4-3
size: once
D: TRBD2
J: TRBJ2-1
DNA: TGCGCCAGCAGCCAAGAGGCGGGGGGGCTTTTCGGCTCCTACAATGAGCAGTTCTTC
CDR3: CASSQEAGGLFGSYNEQFF

V: TRBV7-2
size: -
D: TRBD2
J: TRBJ2-2
DNA: TGTGCCAGCAGCTTAGCGTGGGGGGGAGGCACCGGGGAGCTGTTTTTT
CDR3: CASSLAWGGGTGELFF

V: TRBV29-1
size: -
D: TRBD1
J: TRBJ1-1
DNA: TGCAGCGGAGAAACAGGGGACACTGAAGCTTTCTTT
CDR3: CSGETGDTEAFF

V: TRBV29-1
size: -
D: -
J: TRBJ1-1
DNA: TGCAGCGCTGAGTACGGTGGCACTGAAGCTTTCTTT
CDR3: CSAEYGGTEAFF

V: TRBV7-6
size: -
D: TRBD1
J: TRBJ1-4
DNA: TGTGCCAGCAGCTTAGTAGGGGGCATTAATGAAAAACTGTTTTTT
CDR3: CASSLVGGINEKLFF

V: TRBV4-3
size: -
D: -
J: TRBJ2-3
DNA: TGCGCCAGCAGCCGGAGGGACACAGATACGCAGTATTTT
CDR3: CASSRRDTDTQYF

V: TRBV4-3
size: -
D: -
J: TRBJ2-5
DNA: TGCGCCAGCAGCCGAATACACGGGGGTCAAGAGACCCAGTACTTC
CDR3: CASSRIHGGQETQYF

V: TRBV5-1
size: -
D: TRBD1
J: TRBJ2-7
DNA: TGCGCCAGCAGCAGGGACAGGAGATACGAGCAGTACTTC
CDR3: CASSRDRRYEQYF

V: TRBV29-1
size: -
D: TRBD1
J: TRBJ1-1
DNA: TGCAGCGTCCAGGGGGTGCTGAACACTGAAGCTTTCTTT
CDR3: CSVQGVLNTEAFF

V: TRBV21-1
size: -
D: -
J: TRBJ2-3
DNA: TGTGCCAGCAGCAAAGGCCGGCGGGGATCTGGAGCAGATACGCAGTATTTT
CDR3: CASSKGRRGSGADTQYF

V: TRBV6-2/TRBV6-3
size: -
D: TRBD2
J: TRBJ2-2
DNA: TGTGCCAGCAGTTCCCTAGCGGGGGGACGGACCGGGGAGCTGTTTTTT
CDR3: CASSSLAGGRTGELFF

V: TRBV6-4
size: -
D: -
J: TRBJ1-2
DNA: TGTGCCAGCAGCCGCGGAGCTAACTATGGCTACACCTTC
CDR3: CASSRGANYGYTF

V: TRBV6-1
size: -
D: TRBD1
J: TRBJ1-1
DNA: TGTGCCAGCAGTGAGCCGATCGACAGGGTGAACACTGAAGCTTTCTTT
CDR3: CASSEPIDRVNTEAFF

V: TRBV3-1/TRBV3-2
size: -
D: -
J: TRBJ1-2
DNA: TGTGCCAGCACCCCGCGATACAGCCCGTCGTTTGGCTACACCTTC
CDR3: CASTPRYSPSFGYTF

V: TRBV6-6
size: -
D: -
J: TRBJ2-3
DNA: TGTGCCAGCAGTTACGAAGGGACACTGAGCACAGATACGCAGTATTTT
CDR3: CASSYEGTLSTDTQYF

V: TRBV7-9
size: -
D: -
J: TRBJ1-1
DNA: TGTGCCAGCAGCAAACACTTCGGGACCCCCGGGGGAACTGAAGCTTTCTTT
CDR3: CASSKHFGTPGGTEAFF

V: TRBV14
size: -
D: TRBD2
J: TRBJ2-1
DNA: TGTGCCAGCAGCCAAGGATTAGCGGGCGTAGGGCAGTTCTTC
CDR3: CASSQGLAGVGQFF

V: TRBV4-1
size: -
D: TRBD1
J: TRBJ2-1
DNA: TGCGCCAGCAGCCAATCGGACAGGGGACCGTTCTTC
CDR3: CASSQSDRGPFF

V: TRBV14
size: -
D: -
J: TRBJ2-2
DNA: TGTGCCAGCAGCCAGAACAGGAACACCGGGGAGCTGTTTTTT
CDR3: CASSQNRNTGELFF

V: TRBV7-2
size: -
D: TRBD1
J: TRBJ1-2
DNA: TGTGCCAGCAGCTCCGGACAGGACGGGAATGGCTACACCTTC
CDR3: CASSSGQDGNGYTF

V: TRBV30
size: once
D: -
J: TRBJ1-6
DNA: TGTGCCTGGACCGCTGACAGGAATTCACCCCTCCACTTT
CDR3: CAWTADRNSPLHF

V: TRBV4-1
size: -
D: -
J: TRBJ1-4
DNA: TGCGCCAGCAGCCGCTTGGGAGGGCAGTTTAATGAAAAACTGTTTTTT
CDR3: CASSRLGGQFNEKLFF

V: TRBV29-1
size: -
D: -
J: TRBJ2-3
DNA: TGCAGCGCGATGTCGGGGGTTGCAGCAGATACGCAGTATTTT
CDR3: CSAMSGVAADTQYF

V: TRBV3-1/TRBV3-2
size: -
D: TRBD1
J: TRBJ1-5
DNA: TGTGCCAGCAGCCGGGACAGGGATCAGCCCCAGCATTTT
CDR3: CASSRDRDQPQHF

V: TRBV4-3
size: -
D: -
J: TRBJ1-2
DNA: TGCGCCAGCAGCCAAGACCCACAGGGAGAGGATGGCTACACCTTC
CDR3: CASSQDPQGEDGYTF

V: TRBV5-4
size: once
D: -
J: TRBJ2-3
DNA: TGTGCCAGCAGCTTGTGGGCGGGAAGCACAGATACGCAGTATTTT
CDR3: CASSLWAGSTDTQYF

V: TRBV6-4
size: -
D: TRBD2
J: TRBJ2-1
DNA: TGTGCCAGCAGTGAGACTAGCGGGGGGGCCCATGAGCAGTTCTTC
CDR3: CASSETSGGAHEQFF

V: TRBV25-1
size: -
D: TRBD2
J: TRBJ2-7
DNA: TGTGCCAGCAGCTATAGCGGGACCTCCGGCGAGCAGTACTTC
CDR3: CASSYSGTSGEQYF

V: TRBV11-2
size: -
D: -
J: TRBJ1-3
DNA: TGTGCCAGCAGCTTAGACTTCACAGGGGGAAACACCATATATTTT
CDR3: CASSLDFTGGNTIYF